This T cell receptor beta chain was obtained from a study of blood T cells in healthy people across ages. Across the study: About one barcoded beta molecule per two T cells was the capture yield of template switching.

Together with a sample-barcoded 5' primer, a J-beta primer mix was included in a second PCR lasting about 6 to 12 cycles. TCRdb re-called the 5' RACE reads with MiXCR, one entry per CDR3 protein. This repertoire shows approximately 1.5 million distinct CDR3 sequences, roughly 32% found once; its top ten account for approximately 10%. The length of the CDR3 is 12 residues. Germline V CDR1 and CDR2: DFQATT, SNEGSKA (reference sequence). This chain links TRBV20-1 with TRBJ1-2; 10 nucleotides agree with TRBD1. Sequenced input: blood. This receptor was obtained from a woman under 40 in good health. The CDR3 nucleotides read TGCAGCGGAGGACAGGGGGTCCTTGGCTACACCTTC. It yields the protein CSGGQGVLGYTF.